This entry lists 15 T cell receptor beta chains sequenced from one sample in a study of siplizumab effects on memory and regulatory T cells. Cells that made up the mixed lymphocyte reaction were cocultured at 37°C for over five days. Their specific antigens are unknown. Sequencing used immunoSEQ multiplex PCR; TCRdb keeps in-frame clones, though not all of them. The table has approximately 10,000 clones, roughly two fifths seen once. Input material: CFSE-low (dividing) CD4+ T cells sorted from an allogeneic mixed lymphocyte reaction. All receptors come from a human donor in good health; the cells came from an allogeneic mixed lymphocyte reaction.

The J gene is TRBJ2-1, the V gene TRBV7-2; 8 positions agree with TRBD2. The V segment lost 5 bases and the J segment 7 bases; nucleotides outside the gene matches: 16. The CDR3 is 17 amino acids. Germline lookup yields CDR1 SGHTA and CDR2 FQGNSA. This CDR3 reads CASSSTSGSVRGNEQFF. In nucleotides, the CDR3 is TGTGCCAGCAGCAGTACGAGCGGGAGCGTTAGGGGGAATGAGCAGTTCTTC.

This sequence joins TRBV6-5 and TRBJ1-5; the D gene is possibly TRBD1 (5 bases). This CDR3 contains 12 residues. The germline V and J ends were trimmed by 6 bases and 4 bases, with 7 bases remaining between them. The germline gives CDR1 MNHEY, CDR2 SVGAGI. This chain's CDR3 is CASRGPNQPQHF. The CDR3 DNA reads as TGTGCCAGCAGGGGACCGAATCAGCCCCAGCATTTT.

This clone was seen a single time. This chain links TRBV9 with TRBJ1-3; D remains unclear. This CDR3 region has 11 residues. Trimming removed 4 bases at V and 8 bases at J, with 7 bases between. Germline CDR1 and CDR2: SGDLS and YYNGEE. The CDR3 is CASSSPDTIYF. In DNA, the CDR3 is TGTGCCAGCAGCTCCCCTGACACCATATATTTT. Using reference TRBV9 and TRBJ1-3 for the parts outside the CDR3, the full variable domain is DSGVTQTPKHLITATGQRVTLRCSPRSGDLSVYWYQQSLDQGLQFLIQYYNGEERAKGNILERFSAQQFPDLHSELNLSSLELGDSALYFCASSSPDTIYFGEGSWLTVV.

The genes are TRBV18 and TRBJ2-1; 12 bases are shared with TRBD1. The V and J ends lost 4 bases and 7 bases, in that order; junction bases with no gene match: 11. This CDR3 region has 17 residues. The germline V gene has CDR1 KGHSH and CDR2 LQKENI. CDR3 sequence: CASSLKLPGQGANEQFF. The CDR3 coding sequence is TGTGCCAGCTCACTAAAATTACCGGGACAGGGGGCGAATGAGCAGTTCTTC.

By sample fraction, this clone is medium-sized (0.01 to 0.1%). The chain has TRBV5-4 and TRBJ2-3, with TRBD2 matching over 8 bases. V lost 2 bases, J lost 6 bases, and 5 bases stayed unmatched. The length of the CDR3 is 14 residues. Germline loops: CDR1 SGHNT, CDR2 YYREEE (reference sequence). The CDR3 DNA is TGTGCCAGCAGCTTAGCGGGAGTTCGGGATACGCAGTATTTT. Protein product: CASSLAGVRDTQYF.

For the CDR3, the DNA is TGTGCCAGCAGTTTATGGAGGGGGGATCATGGCTACACCTTC. Its translation is CASSLWRGDHGYTF. This rearrangement joins TRBV27 to TRBJ1-2; weak D call: TRBD1 (6 bases). Trimming cost V 1 base and J 6 bases, with 12 bases left between them. Germline loops: CDR1 MNHEY, CDR2 SMNVEV (reference sequence). This CDR3 spans 14 amino acids.

The chain combines TRBV11-1 with TRBJ2-1; D not resolved. Germline V gene data show CDR1 as SGHAT and CDR2 as FQDESV (reference sequence). The CDR3 is made up of 15 amino acids. V gave up 2 bases and J gave up 9 bases, with 17 bases separating them. The CDR3 reads CASSLIVGLGSEQFF. In nucleotides, the CDR3 is TGTGCCAGCAGCTTAATTGTTGGGCTCGGGTCTGAGCAGTTCTTC.

The rearrangement uses TRBV5-1 and TRBJ2-2; 9 positions agree with TRBD2. Unmatched junction bases numbered 5, after V lost 4 bases and J lost 1 base. The CDR3 contains 16 residues. The germline V gene encodes CDR1 SGHRS and CDR2 YFSETQ. CDR3 DNA: TGCGCCAGCAGCCTACTACTAGCGGGGAACACCGGGGAGCTGTTTTTT. Translating it yields CASSLLLAGNTGELFF.

The chain combines TRBV25-1 with TRBJ2-3, with 7 bases that match TRBD2. CDR1 and CDR2 from the germline V gene are MGHDK and SYGVNS. The junction had 11 bases not matched to a gene; V was cut back by 8 bases and J by 6 bases. The CDR3 totals 14 residues. As DNA, the CDR3 is TGTGCCAGCCGTGGGAGGGACCATCGGGATACGCAGTATTTT. It codes for CASRGRDHRDTQYF.

This clone has a handful of counts. The CDR3 bases are TGTGCCAGCAGCCGGACAGGGGAGCGGGTGACCCAGTACTTC. Amino acid sequence: CASSRTGERVTQYF. V gene TRBV5-4 combines with J gene TRBJ2-5, with 9 bases matching TRBD1. This CDR3 comprises 14 residues. Germline-derived CDR1 and CDR2 are SGHNT and YYREEE (reference sequence). V lost 4 bases and J lost 7; bases outside the gene matches: 8.

The V gene is TRBV7-2, the J gene TRBJ2-1, with 12 bases identical to TRBD2. The ends lost 6 bases at V and 2 bases at J; junction bases unmatched: 5. Germline CDR1 and CDR2: SGHTA and FQGNSA. CDR3 length: 16 amino acids. The CDR3 spells CASRRTSGNTYNEQFF. In nucleotides, the CDR3 is TGTGCCAGCAGGAGGACTAGCGGGAACACCTACAATGAGCAGTTCTTC.

The chain links TRBV27 to TRBJ2-7; D perhaps matches TRBD2 (6 bases). The CDR3 is made up of 14 amino acids. CDR1 MNHEY and CDR2 SMNVEV come from the germline V gene (reference sequence). The germline V and J ends were trimmed by 3 bases and 3 bases, with 12 bases remaining between them. CDR3 coding DNA: TGTGCCAGCAGTTTCGGGCAGGGACTCTACGAGCAGTACTTC. Its protein product is CASSFGQGLYEQYF.

By frequency in the sample, this clone is medium-sized. The chain links TRBV6-5 to TRBJ2-7, with 9 bases identical to TRBD2. The CDR3 contains 13 residues. V lost 6 bases to trimming and J lost 5 bases; unmatched junction nucleotides: 5. The germline CDR1 and CDR2 sequences are MNHEY and SVGAGI. The CDR3 DNA follows: TGTGCCAGCAGGGCTAGCGGGAACCACGAGCAGTACTTC. Its translation is CASRASGNHEQYF.

The chain joins TRBV29-1 to TRBJ2-3; tentatively, D is TRBD2 (6 bases). This CDR3 is 14 amino acids long. CDR1 is SQVTM, CDR2 ANQGSEA, per germline. The V and J ends lost 4 bases and 2 bases respectively, with 13 bases between them. The CDR3 region is CSVGVKGLTDTQYF. CDR3 nucleotide sequence: TGCAGCGTTGGAGTTAAGGGACTCACAGATACGCAGTATTTT.

This sequence joins TRBV12-5 and TRBJ1-2; TRBD1 aligns across 8 bases. The CDR3 loop spans 16 amino acids. V was pared by 6 bases and J by 0 bases, with 9 bases of the junction left unmatched. Germline V lookup: CDR1 LGHNT, CDR2 FRNRAP. The CDR3, as DNA: TGTGCTAGTGGCGCTGGACAGGGAGTTCCTAACTATGGCTACACCTTC. Protein: CASGAGQGVPNYGYTF.